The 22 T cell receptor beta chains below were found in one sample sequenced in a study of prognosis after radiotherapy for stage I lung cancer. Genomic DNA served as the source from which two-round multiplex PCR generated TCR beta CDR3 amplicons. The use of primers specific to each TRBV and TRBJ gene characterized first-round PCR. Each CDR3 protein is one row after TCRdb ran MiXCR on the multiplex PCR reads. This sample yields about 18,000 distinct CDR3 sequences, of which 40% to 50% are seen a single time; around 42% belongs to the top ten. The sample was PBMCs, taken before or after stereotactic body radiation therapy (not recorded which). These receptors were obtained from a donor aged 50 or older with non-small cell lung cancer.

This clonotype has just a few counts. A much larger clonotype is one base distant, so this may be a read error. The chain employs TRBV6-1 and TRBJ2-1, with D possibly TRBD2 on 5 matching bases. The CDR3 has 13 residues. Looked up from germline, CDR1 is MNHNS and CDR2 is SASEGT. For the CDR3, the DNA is TGTGCCTGCAGTGAACCCCGGGAACTCTCGGAGTTCTTC. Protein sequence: CACSEPRELSEFF.

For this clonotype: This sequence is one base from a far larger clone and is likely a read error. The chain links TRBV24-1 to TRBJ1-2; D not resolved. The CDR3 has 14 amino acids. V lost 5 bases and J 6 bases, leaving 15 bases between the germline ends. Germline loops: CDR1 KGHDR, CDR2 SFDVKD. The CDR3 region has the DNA TGTGCCACCAGTGTCCTCCCAGTCTCAAATGGCTACACCTTC. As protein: CATSVLPVSNGYTF.

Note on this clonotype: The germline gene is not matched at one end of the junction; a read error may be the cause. CDR3 residues: CTSTRRVQQETQYF. The CDR3 nucleotides are TGTACCAGCACCCGGAGGGTCCAACAAGAGACCCAGTACTTC. The genes are TRBV2 and TRBJ2-5, with a weak D call TRBD2 (6 bases). Germline V CDR1 and CDR2: SNHLY, FYNNEI. CDR3 size: 14 residues.

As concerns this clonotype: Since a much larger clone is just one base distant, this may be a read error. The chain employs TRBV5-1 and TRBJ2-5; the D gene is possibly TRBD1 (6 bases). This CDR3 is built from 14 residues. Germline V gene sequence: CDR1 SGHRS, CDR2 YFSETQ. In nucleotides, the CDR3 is TGCGCCAGCAGCGAGGCCCCAGGGGAAGAGACCAAGTACTTC. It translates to CASSEAPGEETKYF.

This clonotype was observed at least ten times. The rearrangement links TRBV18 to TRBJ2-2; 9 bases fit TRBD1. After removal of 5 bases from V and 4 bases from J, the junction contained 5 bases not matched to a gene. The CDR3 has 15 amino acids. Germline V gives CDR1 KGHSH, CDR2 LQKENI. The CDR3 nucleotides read TGTGCCAGCTCAGGGGACAGGGCCGGCACCGGGGAGCTGTTTTTT. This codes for CASSGDRAGTGELFF. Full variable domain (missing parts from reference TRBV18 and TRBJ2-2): NAGVMQNPRHLVRRRGQEARLRCSPMKGHSHVYWYRQLPEEGLKFMVYLQKENIIDESGMPKERFSAEFPKEGPSILRIQQVVRGDSAAYFCASSGDRAGTGELFFGEGSRLTVL.

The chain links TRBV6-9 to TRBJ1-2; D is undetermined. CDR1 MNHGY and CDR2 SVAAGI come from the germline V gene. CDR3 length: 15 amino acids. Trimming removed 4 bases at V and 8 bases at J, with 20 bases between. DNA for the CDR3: TGTGCCAGCAGTTGCTCGACCGGTACAGTCGGCGGCTACACCTTC. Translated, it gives CASSCSTGTVGGYTF.

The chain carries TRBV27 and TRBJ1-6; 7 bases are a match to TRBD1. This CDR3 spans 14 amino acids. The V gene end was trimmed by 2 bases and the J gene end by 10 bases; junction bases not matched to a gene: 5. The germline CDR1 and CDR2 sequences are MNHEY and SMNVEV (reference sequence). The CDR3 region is CASSLNRGQSPLHF. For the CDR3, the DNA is TGTGCCAGCAGTTTAAACAGGGGTCAATCACCCCTCCACTTT.

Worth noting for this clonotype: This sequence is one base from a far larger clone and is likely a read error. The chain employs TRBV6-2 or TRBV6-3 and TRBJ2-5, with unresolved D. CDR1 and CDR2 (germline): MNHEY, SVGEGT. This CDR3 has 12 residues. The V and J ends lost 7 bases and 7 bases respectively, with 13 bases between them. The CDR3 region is CASIKRVGTQYF. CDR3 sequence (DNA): TGTGCCAGCATTAAACGAGTGGGGACCCAGTACTTC.

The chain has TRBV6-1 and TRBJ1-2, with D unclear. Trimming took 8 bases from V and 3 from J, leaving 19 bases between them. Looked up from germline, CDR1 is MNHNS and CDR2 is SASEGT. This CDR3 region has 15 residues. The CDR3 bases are TGTGCCAGCGGCCGTGTCCTGTCGAGTGACTATGGCTACACCTTC. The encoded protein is CASGRVLSSDYGYTF.

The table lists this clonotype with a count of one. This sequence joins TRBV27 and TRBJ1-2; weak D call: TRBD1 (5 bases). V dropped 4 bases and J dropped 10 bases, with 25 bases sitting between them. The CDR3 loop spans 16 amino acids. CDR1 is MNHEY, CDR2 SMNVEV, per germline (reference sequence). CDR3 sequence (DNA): TGTGCCAGCAGTTCCCTCCTGGACACCTCTCTCAGTGTCTACACCTTC. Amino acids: CASSSLLDTSLSVYTF.

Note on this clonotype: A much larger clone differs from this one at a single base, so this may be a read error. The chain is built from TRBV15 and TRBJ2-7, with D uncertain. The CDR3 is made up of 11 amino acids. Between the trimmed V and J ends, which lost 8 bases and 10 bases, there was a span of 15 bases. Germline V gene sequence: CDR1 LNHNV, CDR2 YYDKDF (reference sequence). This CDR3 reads CATGPPPGQYF. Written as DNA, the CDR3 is TGTGCCACCGGCCCGCCGCCCGGTCAGTACTTC.

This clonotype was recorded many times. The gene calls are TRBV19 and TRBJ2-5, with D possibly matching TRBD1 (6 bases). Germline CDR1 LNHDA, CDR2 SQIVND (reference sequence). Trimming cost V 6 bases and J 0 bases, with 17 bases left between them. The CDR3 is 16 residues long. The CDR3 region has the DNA TGTGCCAGTAGGAGGACAGTCTATGAGTACCAAGAGACCCAGTACTTC. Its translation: CASRRTVYEYQETQYF.

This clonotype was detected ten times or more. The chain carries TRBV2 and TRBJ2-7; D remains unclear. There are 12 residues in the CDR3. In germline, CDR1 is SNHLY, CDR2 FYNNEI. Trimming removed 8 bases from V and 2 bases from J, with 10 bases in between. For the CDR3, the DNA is TGTGCCAGCGGTGTGGAGACCTACGAGCAGTACTTC. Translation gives CASGVETYEQYF.

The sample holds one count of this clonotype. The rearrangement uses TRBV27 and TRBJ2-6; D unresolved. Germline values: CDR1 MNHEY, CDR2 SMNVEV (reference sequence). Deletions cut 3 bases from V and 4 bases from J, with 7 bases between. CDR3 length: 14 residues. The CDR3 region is CASSLDPGANVLTF. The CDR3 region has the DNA TGTGCCAGCAGTTTGGATCCAGGGGCCAACGTCCTGACTTTC.

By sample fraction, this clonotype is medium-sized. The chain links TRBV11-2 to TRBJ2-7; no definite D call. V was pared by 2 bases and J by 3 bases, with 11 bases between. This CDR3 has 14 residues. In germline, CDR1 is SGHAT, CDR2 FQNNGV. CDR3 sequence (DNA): TGTGCCAGCAGCTTACTACTACAAAACTACGAGCAGTACTTC. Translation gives CASSLLLQNYEQYF.

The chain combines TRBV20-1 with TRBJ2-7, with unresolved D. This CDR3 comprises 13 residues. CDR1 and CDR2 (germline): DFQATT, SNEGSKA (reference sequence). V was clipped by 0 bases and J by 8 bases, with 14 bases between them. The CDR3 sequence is CSARDKSDTQQYF. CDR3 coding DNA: TGCAGTGCTAGAGATAAATCCGACACCCAGCAGTACTTC.

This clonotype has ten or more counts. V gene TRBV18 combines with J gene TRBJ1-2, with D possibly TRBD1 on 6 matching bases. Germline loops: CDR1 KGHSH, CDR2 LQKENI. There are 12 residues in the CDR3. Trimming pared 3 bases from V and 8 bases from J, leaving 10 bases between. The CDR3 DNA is TGTGCCAGCTCACCGGAACAGGGCGGCTACACCTTC. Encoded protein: CASSPEQGGYTF.

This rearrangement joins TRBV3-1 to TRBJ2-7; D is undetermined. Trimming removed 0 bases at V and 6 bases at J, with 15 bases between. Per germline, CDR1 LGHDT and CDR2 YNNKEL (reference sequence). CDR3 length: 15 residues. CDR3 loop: CASSQDYPGLSEQYF. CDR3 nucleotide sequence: TGTGCCAGCAGCCAAGATTACCCGGGTCTCAGCGAGCAGTACTTC.

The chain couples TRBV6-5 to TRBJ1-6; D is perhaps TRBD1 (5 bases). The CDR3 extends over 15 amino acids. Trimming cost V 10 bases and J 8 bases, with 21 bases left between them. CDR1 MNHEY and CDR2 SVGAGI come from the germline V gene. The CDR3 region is CAIIYSQGADSPLHF. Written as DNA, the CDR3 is TGTGCCATCATTTACTCCCAGGGAGCGGATTCACCCCTCCACTTT.

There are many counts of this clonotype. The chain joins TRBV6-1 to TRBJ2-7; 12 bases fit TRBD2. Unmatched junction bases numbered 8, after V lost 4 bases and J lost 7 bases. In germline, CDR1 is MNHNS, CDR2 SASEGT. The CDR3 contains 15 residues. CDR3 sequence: CASSVLLAGGEEQYF. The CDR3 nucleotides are TGTGCCAGCAGTGTCCTACTAGCGGGAGGTGAAGAGCAGTACTTC.

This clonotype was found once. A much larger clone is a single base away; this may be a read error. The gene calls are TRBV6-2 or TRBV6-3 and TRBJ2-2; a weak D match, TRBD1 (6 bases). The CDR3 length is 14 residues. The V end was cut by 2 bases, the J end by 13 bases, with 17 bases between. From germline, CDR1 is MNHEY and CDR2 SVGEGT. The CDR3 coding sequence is TGTGCCAGCAGTTACGGACAGAACACCGGGTGGCTGTTTTTT. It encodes CASSYGQNTGWLFF.

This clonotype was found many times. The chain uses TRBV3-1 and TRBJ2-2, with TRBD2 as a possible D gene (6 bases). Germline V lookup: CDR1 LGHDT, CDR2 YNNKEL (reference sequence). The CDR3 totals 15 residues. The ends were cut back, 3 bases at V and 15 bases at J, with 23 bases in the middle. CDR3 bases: TGTGCCAGCAGCCAGCCCGGCGGGCAGGCGGGGTTGTTGTTTTTT. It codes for CASSQPGGQAGLLFF.